The clone carrying this TCR beta chain showed up just a few times. Its antigen is not known. Germline V gives CDR1 MNHEY, CDR2 SVGAGI. The V and J ends lost 0 bases and 4 bases, in that order; junction bases with no gene match: 3. This CDR3 spans 14 amino acids. The data derive from a study of CD8 T cells in ankylosing spondylitis. Preparation of TCR beta libraries was done by quantitative 5'-RACE with molecular barcodes. TCRdb processed the 5' RACE reads anew with MiXCR; each CDR3 protein has one entry. The data show hundreds of thousands of distinct CDR3 sequences, with 20% to 25% seen just once and around 12% held by the top ten. Study-wide results and caveats: Disease-associated clonotypes exhibited CD8+ identity and were relatively infrequent in peripheral blood. Made up of eight or nine highly homologous variants, a TCR beta motif appeared characteristic of ankylosing spondylitis blood. Disease-associated clones were reportedly significantly overrepresented in matched ankylosing spondylitis synovial fluid.

This sequence was found in a male donor with ankylosing spondylitis or in good health (not recorded which). Sequenced sample: blood, either unsorted or a sorted T cell fraction (not recorded which). The V gene is TRBV6-5, the J gene TRBJ2-7; 7 bases are a match to TRBD1. The CDR3 DNA is TGTGCCAGCAGTTACTCCGACAGGGCGTACGAGCAGTACTTC. As protein: CASSYSDRAYEQYF.